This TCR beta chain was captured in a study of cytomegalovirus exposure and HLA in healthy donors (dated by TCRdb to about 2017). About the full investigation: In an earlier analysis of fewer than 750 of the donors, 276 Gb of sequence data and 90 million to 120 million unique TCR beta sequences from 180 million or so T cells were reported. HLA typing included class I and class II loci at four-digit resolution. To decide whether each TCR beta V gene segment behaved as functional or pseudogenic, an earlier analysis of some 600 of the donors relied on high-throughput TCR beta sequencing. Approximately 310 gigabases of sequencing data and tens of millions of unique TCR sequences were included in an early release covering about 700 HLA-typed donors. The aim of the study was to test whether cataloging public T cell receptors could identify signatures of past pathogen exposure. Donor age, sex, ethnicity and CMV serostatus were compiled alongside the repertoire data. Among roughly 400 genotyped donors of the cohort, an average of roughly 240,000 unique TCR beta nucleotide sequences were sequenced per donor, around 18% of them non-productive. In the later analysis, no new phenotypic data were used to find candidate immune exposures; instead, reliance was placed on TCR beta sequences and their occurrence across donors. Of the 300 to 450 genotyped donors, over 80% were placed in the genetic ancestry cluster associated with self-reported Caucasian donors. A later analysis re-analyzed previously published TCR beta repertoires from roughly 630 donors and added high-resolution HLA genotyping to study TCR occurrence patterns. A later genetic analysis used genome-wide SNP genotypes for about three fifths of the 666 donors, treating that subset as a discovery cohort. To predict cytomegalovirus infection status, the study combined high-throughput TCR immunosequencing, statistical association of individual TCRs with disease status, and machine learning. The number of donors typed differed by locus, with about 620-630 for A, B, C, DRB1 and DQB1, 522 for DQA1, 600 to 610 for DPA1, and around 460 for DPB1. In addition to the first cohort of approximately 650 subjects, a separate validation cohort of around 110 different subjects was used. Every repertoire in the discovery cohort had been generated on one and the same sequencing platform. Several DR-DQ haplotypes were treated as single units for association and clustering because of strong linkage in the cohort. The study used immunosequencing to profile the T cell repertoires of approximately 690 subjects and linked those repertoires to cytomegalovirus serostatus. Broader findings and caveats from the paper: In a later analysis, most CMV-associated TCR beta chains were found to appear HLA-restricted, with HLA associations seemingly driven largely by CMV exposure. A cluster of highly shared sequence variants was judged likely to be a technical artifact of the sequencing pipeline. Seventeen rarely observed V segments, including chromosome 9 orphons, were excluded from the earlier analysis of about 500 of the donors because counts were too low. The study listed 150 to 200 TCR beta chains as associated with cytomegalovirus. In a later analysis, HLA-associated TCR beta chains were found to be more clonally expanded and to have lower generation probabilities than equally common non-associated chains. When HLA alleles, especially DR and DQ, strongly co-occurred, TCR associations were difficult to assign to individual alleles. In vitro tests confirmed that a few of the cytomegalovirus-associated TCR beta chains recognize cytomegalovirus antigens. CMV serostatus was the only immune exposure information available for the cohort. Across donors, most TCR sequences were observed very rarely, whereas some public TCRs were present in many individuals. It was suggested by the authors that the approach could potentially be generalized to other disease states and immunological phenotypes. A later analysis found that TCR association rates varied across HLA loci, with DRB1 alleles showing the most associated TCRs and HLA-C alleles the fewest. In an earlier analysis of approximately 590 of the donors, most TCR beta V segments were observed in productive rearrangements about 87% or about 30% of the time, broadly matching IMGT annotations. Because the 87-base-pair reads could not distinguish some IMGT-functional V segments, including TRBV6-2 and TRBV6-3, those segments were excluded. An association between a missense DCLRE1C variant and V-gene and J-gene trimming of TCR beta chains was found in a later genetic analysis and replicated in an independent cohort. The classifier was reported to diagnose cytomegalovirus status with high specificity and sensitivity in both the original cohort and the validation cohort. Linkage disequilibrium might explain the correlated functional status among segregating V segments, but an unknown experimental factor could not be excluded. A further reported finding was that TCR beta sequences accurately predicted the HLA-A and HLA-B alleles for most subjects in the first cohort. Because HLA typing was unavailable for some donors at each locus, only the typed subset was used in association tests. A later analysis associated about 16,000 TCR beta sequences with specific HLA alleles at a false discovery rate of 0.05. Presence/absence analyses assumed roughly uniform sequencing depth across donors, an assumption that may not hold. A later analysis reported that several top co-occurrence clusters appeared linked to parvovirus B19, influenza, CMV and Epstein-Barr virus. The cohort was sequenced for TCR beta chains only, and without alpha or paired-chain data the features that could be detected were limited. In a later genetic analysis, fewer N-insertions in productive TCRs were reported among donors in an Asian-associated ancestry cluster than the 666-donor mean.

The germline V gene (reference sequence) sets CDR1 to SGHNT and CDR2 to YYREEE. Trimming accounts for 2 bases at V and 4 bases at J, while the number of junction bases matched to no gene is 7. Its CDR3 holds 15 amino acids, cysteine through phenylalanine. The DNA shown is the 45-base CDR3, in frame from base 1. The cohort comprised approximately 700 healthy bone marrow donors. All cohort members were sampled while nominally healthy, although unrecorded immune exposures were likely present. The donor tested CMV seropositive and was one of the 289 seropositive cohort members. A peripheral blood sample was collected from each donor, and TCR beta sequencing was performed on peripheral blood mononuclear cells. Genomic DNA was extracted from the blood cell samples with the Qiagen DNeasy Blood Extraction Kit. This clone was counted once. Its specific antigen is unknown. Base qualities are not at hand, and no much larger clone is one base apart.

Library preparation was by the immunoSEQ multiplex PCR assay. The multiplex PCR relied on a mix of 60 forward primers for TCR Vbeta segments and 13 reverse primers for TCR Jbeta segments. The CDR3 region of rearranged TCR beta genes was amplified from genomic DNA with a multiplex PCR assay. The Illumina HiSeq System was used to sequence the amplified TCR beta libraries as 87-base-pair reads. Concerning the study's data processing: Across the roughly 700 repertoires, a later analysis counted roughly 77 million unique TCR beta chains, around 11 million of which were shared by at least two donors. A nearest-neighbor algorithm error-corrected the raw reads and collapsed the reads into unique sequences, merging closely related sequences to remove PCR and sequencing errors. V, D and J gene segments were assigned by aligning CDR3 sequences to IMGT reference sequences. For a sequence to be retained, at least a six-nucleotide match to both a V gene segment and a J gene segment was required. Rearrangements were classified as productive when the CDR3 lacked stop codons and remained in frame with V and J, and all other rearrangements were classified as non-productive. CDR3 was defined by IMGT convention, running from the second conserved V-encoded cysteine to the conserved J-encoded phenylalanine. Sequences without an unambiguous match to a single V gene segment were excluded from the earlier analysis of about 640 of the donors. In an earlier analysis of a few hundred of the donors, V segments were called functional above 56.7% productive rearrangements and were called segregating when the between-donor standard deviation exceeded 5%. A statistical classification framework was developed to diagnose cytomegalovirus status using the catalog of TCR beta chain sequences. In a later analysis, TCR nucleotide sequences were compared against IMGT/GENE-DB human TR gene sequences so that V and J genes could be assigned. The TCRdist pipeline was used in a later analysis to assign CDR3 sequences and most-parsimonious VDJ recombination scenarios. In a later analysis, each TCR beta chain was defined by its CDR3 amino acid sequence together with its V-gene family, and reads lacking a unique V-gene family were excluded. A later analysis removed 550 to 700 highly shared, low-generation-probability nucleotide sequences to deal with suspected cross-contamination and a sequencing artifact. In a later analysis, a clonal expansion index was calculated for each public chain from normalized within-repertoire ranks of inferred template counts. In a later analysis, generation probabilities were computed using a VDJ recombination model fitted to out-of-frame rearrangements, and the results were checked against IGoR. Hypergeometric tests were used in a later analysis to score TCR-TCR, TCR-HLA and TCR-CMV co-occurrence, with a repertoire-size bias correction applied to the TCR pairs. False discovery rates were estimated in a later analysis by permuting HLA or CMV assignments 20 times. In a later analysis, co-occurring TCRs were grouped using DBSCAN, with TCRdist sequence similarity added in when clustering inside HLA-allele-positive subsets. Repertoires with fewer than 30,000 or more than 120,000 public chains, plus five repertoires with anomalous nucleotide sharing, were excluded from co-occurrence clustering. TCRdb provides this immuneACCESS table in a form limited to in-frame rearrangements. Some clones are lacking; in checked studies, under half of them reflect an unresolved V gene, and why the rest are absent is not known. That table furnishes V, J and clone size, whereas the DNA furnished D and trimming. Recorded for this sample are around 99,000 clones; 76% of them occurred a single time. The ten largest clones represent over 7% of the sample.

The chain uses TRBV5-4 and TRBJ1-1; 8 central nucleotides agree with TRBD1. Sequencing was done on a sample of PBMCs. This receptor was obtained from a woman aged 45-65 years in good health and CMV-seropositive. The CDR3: CASSFPGTGGTEAFF. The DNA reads TGTGCCAGCAGCTTCCCCGGGACAGGAGGCACTGAAGCTTTCTTT.